A single sample gave rise to the 20 T cell receptor beta chains below, sequenced in a study of lymphopenia after photon versus proton radiotherapy. Assay used: immunoSEQ multiplex PCR; TCRdb lists only in-frame clones, some missing. The data contain around 160,000 clones, about 88% of them singletons. The sample consisted of peripheral blood, taken from a patient treated with photon-based radiotherapy. These receptors originate from a middle-aged man with gastric cancer.

This clone appeared once. The chain employs TRBV6-1 and TRBJ1-1, with a possible D match to TRBD1 (5 bases). This CDR3 is built from 15 residues. Germline-derived CDR1 and CDR2 are MNHNS and SASEGT. The V end lost 2 bases, the J end lost 4 bases, and 14 bases lay between the germline ends. In DNA, the CDR3 is TGTGCCAGCAGTGAATTCGACACGGGGGGCACTGAAGCTTTCTTT. Protein: CASSEFDTGGTEAFF.

The V and J genes are TRBV19 and TRBJ2-7; maybe TRBD2 (6 bases). The germline CDR1 and CDR2 sequences are LNHDA and SQIVND (reference sequence). This CDR3 is 15 amino acids long. V gave up 2 bases and J gave up 1 base, with 12 bases separating them. For the CDR3, the DNA is TGTGCCAGTAGTATAAACGGGGGTAAATCCTACGAGCAGTACTTC. Its protein product is CASSINGGKSYEQYF.

The CDR3 region has the DNA TGTGCCAGCAGCTGGGACAGGGGGAACACTGAAGCTTTCTTT. It translates to CASSWDRGNTEAFF. This chain connects TRBV5-4 to TRBJ1-1; 10 nucleotides align to TRBD1. With V trimmed by 3 bases and J by 1 base, 0 bases remained unmatched. The CDR3 has 14 residues. Germline CDR1 is SGHNT and CDR2 is YYREEE (reference sequence).

The genes are TRBV29-1 and TRBJ2-5; D might be TRBD1 (5 bases). Per the germline V gene, CDR1 is SQVTM and CDR2 is ANQGSEA. CDR3 length: 12 residues. V lost 6 bases and J lost 5, with 13 bases in between. In nucleotides, the CDR3 is TGCAGCGTACAGGTCCCCGTGGAGACCCAGTACTTC. This translates into CSVQVPVETQYF. The entire variable domain, with the rest obtained from reference TRBV29-1 and TRBJ2-5, is as follows: SAVISQKPSRDICQRGTSLTIQCQVDSQVTMMFWYRQQPGQSLTLIATANQGSEATYESGFVIDKFPISRPNLTFSTLTVSNMSPEDSSIYLCSVQVPVETQYFGPGTRLLVL.

The chain uses TRBV6-6 and TRBJ1-2; TRBD1 matches 7 bases. This CDR3 comprises 14 residues. V was pared by 4 bases and J by 4 bases, with 6 bases of the junction left unmatched. The germline gives CDR1 MNHNY, CDR2 SVGAGI (reference sequence). This CDR3 reads CASSWGQPIYGYTF. CDR3 nucleotides: TGTGCCAGCAGTTGGGGACAGCCTATCTATGGCTACACCTTC.

The chain joins TRBV19 to TRBJ1-5, with D hard to call. This CDR3 spans 16 amino acids. Trimming took off 5 bases at V and 0 bases at J, with 14 bases between the two ends. The V gene's germline CDR1 is LNHDA and CDR2 SQIVND (reference sequence). The CDR3: CASSFTTDISNQPQHF. The CDR3 DNA reads as TGTGCCAGTAGTTTTACGACGGATATTAGCAATCAGCCCCAGCATTTT.

This clone was detected once. V gene TRBV7-8 combines with J gene TRBJ1-1; D uncertain. Germline V gene data show CDR1 as SGHVS and CDR2 as FQNEAQ. Trimming removed 5 bases from V and 1 base from J, with 11 bases in between. This CDR3 spans 14 amino acids. The CDR3 nucleotides read TGTGCCAGCAGCCCCCGGCCAACGAACACTGAAGCTTTCTTT. This codes for CASSPRPTNTEAFF.

The chain combines TRBV6-5 with TRBJ2-1; 7 bases are a match to TRBD2. Germline assignment: CDR1 MNHEY and CDR2 SVGAGI. The CDR3 sequence is 15 residues long. The J segment lost 2 bases and the V segment lost 2 bases, leaving 3 bases of the junction unmatched. The CDR3 nucleotides read TGTGCCAGCAGTTACGACGGGAGGACCTACAATGAGCAGTTCTTC. This translates into CASSYDGRTYNEQFF.

V and J are TRBV5-1 and TRBJ2-1; D remains unclear. The length of the CDR3 is 15 residues. Germline lookup yields CDR1 SGHRS and CDR2 YFSETQ. Trimming took off 4 bases at V and 1 base at J, with 12 bases between the two ends. The CDR3 sequence: CASSPPTISYNEQFF. The CDR3 DNA is TGCGCCAGCAGCCCACCCACTATTTCCTACAATGAGCAGTTCTTC. The whole variable domain, remainder taken from reference TRBV5-1 and TRBJ2-1, is KAGVTQTPRYLIKTRGQQVTLSCSPISGHRSVSWYQQTPGQGLQFLFEYFSETQRNKGNFPGRFSGRQFSNSRSEMNVSTLELGDSALYLCASSPPTISYNEQFFGPGTRLTVL.

This chain connects TRBV19 to TRBJ2-5, with D unclear. Germline loops: CDR1 LNHDA, CDR2 SQIVND (reference sequence). V gave up 0 bases and J gave up 4 bases, with 6 bases separating them. The CDR3 consists of 13 residues. The CDR3 protein is CASSIDLGETQYF. The CDR3 DNA is TGTGCCAGTAGTATAGATCTTGGAGAGACCCAGTACTTC.

The chain couples TRBV11-2 to TRBJ2-7, with 7 bases aligning to TRBD1. This CDR3 is built from 15 residues. Per germline, CDR1 SGHAT and CDR2 FQNNGV. The V and J ends lost 5 bases and 1 base, in that order; junction bases with no gene match: 8. The DNA of the CDR3 is TGTGCCAGCAGCCACGGACAGGAGCCATCCTACGAGCAGTACTTC. Translating it yields CASSHGQEPSYEQYF.

Concerning this clone itself: The germline gene is not matched at one end of the junction; a read error may be the cause. V gene TRBV7-2 combines with J gene TRBJ1-2, with unresolved D. There are 12 residues in the CDR3. In germline, CDR1 is SGHTA, CDR2 FQGNSA. The CDR3 bases are TGTGCCAGCAGCCTAGCCCTGGGTGGCTACACCTTC. Translation gives CASSLALGGYTF.

The rearrangement links TRBV19 to TRBJ2-6; 7 nucleotides line up with TRBD1. With 6 bases clipped from V and 3 bases from J, the junction kept 2 bases outside the gene matches. There are 14 residues in the CDR3. Looked up from germline, CDR1 is LNHDA and CDR2 is SQIVND (reference sequence). Written as DNA, the CDR3 is TGTGCCAGTAGGACAGGGATTGGGGCCAACGTCCTGACTTTC. Translated: CASRTGIGANVLTF. The complete variable domain, with remaining parts taken from reference TRBV19 and TRBJ2-6, reads DGGITQSPKYLFRKEGQNVTLSCEQNLNHDAMYWYRQDPGQGLRLIYYSQIVNDFQKGDIAEGYSVSREKKESFPLTVTSAQKNPTAFYLCASRTGIGANVLTFGAGSRLTVL.

This clone was picked up a small number of times. This rearrangement joins TRBV4-1 to TRBJ1-2; 10 bases are shared with TRBD1. V lost 4 bases and J lost 6; bases outside the gene matches: 5. Germline V gives CDR1 MGHRA, CDR2 YSYEKL. The CDR3 is 14 amino acids. CDR3 sequence reads: CASSLLGTGDGYTF. The CDR3 nucleotides are TGCGCCAGCAGCCTCCTTGGGACAGGGGATGGCTACACCTTC.

The chain combines TRBV30 with TRBJ2-5; no reliable D call. This CDR3 has 14 residues. Germline values: CDR1 GTSNPN, CDR2 SVGIG (reference sequence). Between the trimmed V and J ends, which lost 0 bases and 5 bases, there was a span of 13 bases. The CDR3 sequence: CAWSVLRLGETQYF. The CDR3 DNA follows: TGTGCCTGGAGTGTACTGCGTCTAGGGGAGACCCAGTACTTC.

The chain carries TRBV7-9 and TRBJ2-3; D call uncertain. V lost 5 bases, J lost 0 bases, and 9 bases lay in between. Germline CDR1 is SEHNR and CDR2 is FQNEAQ (reference sequence). The CDR3 sequence is 14 residues long. The CDR3 region is CASSQGRSTDTQYF. The CDR3 region has the DNA TGTGCCAGCAGCCAAGGACGGAGCACAGATACGCAGTATTTT.

This clone was seen only a few times. The genes are TRBV9 and TRBJ1-1, with 7 bases aligning to TRBD1. CDR3 length equals 14 residues. CDR1 is SGDLS, CDR2 YYNGEE, per germline. V shed 4 bases and J 1 base; nucleotides not matched to a gene: 4. CDR3 bases: TGTGCCAGCAGCTATCGGGACAGGAACACTGAAGCTTTCTTT. It yields the protein CASSYRDRNTEAFF.

This rearrangement joins TRBV6-5 to TRBJ2-7; possible D gene TRBD2, 5 bases. Germline V lookup: CDR1 MNHEY, CDR2 SVGAGI. The CDR3 has 12 amino acids. Trimming took off 6 bases at V and 4 bases at J, with 10 bases between the two ends. CDR3 protein: CASSAGEYEQYF. CDR3 nucleotides: TGTGCCAGCAGCGCGGGTGAGTACGAGCAGTACTTC.

The chain joins TRBV6-6 to TRBJ1-2; 7 positions match TRBD1. Germline V gene sequence: CDR1 MNHNY, CDR2 SVGAGI (reference sequence). Losses at the gene ends were 6 bases for V and 2 bases for J; bases not matched to a gene: 3. The CDR3 sequence is 13 residues long. Here the CDR3 DNA reads TGTGCCAGCAGCTCGACAGGGAACTATGGCTACACCTTC. Its protein is CASSSTGNYGYTF.

The chain links TRBV27 to TRBJ1-5, with D perhaps TRBD1 (6 bases). The V gene's germline CDR1 is MNHEY and CDR2 SMNVEV (reference sequence). V gave up 0 bases and J gave up 9 bases, with 15 bases separating them. The CDR3 contains 15 residues. CDR3 nucleotides: TGTGCCAGCAGTTTATCGTGGGGGGGGCAGGGGCCCCAGCATTTT. As protein: CASSLSWGGQGPQHF.